This TCR beta chain was recovered during a study of blood T cell repertoires in COVID-19. Study background: Some COVID-19 samples were acute and others convalescent; all came from the United States, Italy and Spain. T cells, B-cell-depleted T cells, or PBMCs supplied cDNA or gDNA.

Source study methods: Estimates of nucleated cell counts were drawn from the amplification of reference gene primers. The assay was immunoSEQ multiplex PCR, and TCRdb's table has in-frame clones only and misses some. V, J and clone size were drawn from that table, and D and trimming were deduced from the DNA. The repertoire consists of 150,000 to 200,000 clones, with 75% to 85% occurring once and the leading ten covering 5.5% to 7%. Seattle's cohort entered during active infection and was followed longitudinally. CDR3 size: 15 residues. CDR1 is MNHEY, CDR2 SVGAGI, per germline. J was trimmed by 8 bases and V by 0 bases; bases with no gene match: 8.

Sequencing was performed on peripheral blood. The gene calls are TRBV6-5 and TRBJ2-7, with 9 bases fitting TRBD1. The source is a woman aged 40 to 50 with COVID-19, enrolled during active disease. The CDR3 DNA reads TGTGCCAGCAGTTACTCATCGTTCGGGACAGGGAAGCAGTACTTC. This gives the protein CASSYSSFGTGKQYF.